This TCR beta chain was recovered during a study of blood T cell repertoires in COVID-19. As for the study in general: Sites in the United States, Italy and Spain provided acute and convalescent COVID-19 samples. T cells, B-cell-depleted T cells, or PBMCs supplied cDNA or gDNA.

CDR3 size: 11 residues. Trimming shortened V by 5 bases and J by 8 bases, and 9 bases separated the two germline ends. Germline V gene lookup returns CDR1 MNHEY and CDR2 SVGEGT. The method was immunoSEQ multiplex PCR; TCRdb's version includes in-frame clones alone and lacks a portion of them. The data show some 400,000 clones, about 90% seen once. The study drew participants aged roughly 18 to 89 years from some 24 US areas. In assigning cohorts, the study relied on participant-reported clinical history. This clone was counted once. This chain uses TRBV6-2 or TRBV6-3 with TRBJ1-1, with a weak D call TRBD1 (5 bases). The sequenced sample consisted of PBMCs or T cells enriched from blood (not recorded which). The clonotype originates from a man aged 25 to 45 who had recovered from COVID-19. In nucleotides, the CDR3 is TGTGCCAGCAGTGGGGGGACGGAAGCTTTCTTT. This translates into CASSGGTEAFF.